One sample yielded the 30 T cell receptor beta chains listed below, sequenced in a study of Graves' ophthalmopathy and Graves' hyperthyroidism. Amplified material comprised TCR beta CDR3 regions derived from RNA transcripts. HTBI-primed first-round RT-PCR preceded second-round multiplex PCR. TCRdb re-called the multiplex PCR reads through MiXCR, storing one row per CDR3 protein. Of under 350,000 distinct CDR3 sequences in the sample, roughly 16% were seen once. Sequencing was done on a sample of peripheral blood. All receptors come from an adult man with Graves' ophthalmopathy.

The V gene is TRBV18, the J gene TRBJ2-2; 7 bases fit TRBD1. Germline V gene sequence: CDR1 KGHSH, CDR2 LQKENI. CDR3 length: 15 residues. V lost 5 bases to trimming and J lost 5 bases; unmatched junction nucleotides: 8. CDR3: CASSAMMTGTGELFF. The CDR3, as DNA: TGTGCCAGCTCAGCCATGATGACAGGGACCGGGGAGCTGTTTTTT. The full variable domain, completed using reference TRBV18 and TRBJ2-2, is NAGVMQNPRHLVRRRGQEARLRCSPMKGHSHVYWYRQLPEEGLKFMVYLQKENIIDESGMPKERFSAEFPKEGPSILRIQQVVRGDSAAYFCASSAMMTGTGELFFGEGSRLTVL.

This clonotype was picked up many times. This sequence joins TRBV19 and TRBJ1-5; D not resolved. CDR3 length: 14 residues. Deletions cut 6 bases from V and 2 bases from J, with 11 bases between. Germline CDR1 LNHDA, CDR2 SQIVND (reference sequence). The CDR3 nucleotides are TGTGCCAGTAGAACGTGGCAGGGCAATCAGCCCCAGCATTTT. This gives the protein CASRTWQGNQPQHF.

This clonotype was detected ten times or more. The rearrangement links TRBV29-1 to TRBJ1-1, with D hard to call. V lost 5 bases to trimming and J lost 1 base, with 5 bases between them. Germline values: CDR1 SQVTM, CDR2 ANQGSEA. The CDR3 is 11 amino acids. CDR3 nucleotide sequence: TGCAGCGTTAGGCCGAACACTGAAGCTTTCTTT. As protein: CSVRPNTEAFF.

This clonotype was found many times. The genes are TRBV2 and TRBJ1-1; the D is unclear. The CDR3 covers 12 residues. V lost 4 bases to trimming and J lost 5 bases, with 8 bases between them. Looked up from germline, CDR1 is SNHLY and CDR2 is FYNNEI. Written as DNA, the CDR3 is TGTGCCAGCAGTGTGTTTATTACTGAAGCTTTCTTT. Protein sequence: CASSVFITEAFF.

In its sample, this clonotype was seen many times. V gene TRBV18 combines with J gene TRBJ1-1, with D perhaps matching TRBD1 (6 bases). This CDR3 has 17 amino acids. Per the germline V gene, CDR1 is KGHSH and CDR2 is LQKENI. The germline V and J ends were trimmed by 3 bases and 1 base, with 18 bases remaining between them. CDR3 region: CASSPTGGIGSNTEAFF. CDR3 coding DNA: TGTGCCAGCTCACCGACAGGAGGTATAGGATCGAACACTGAAGCTTTCTTT.

This clonotype occurred many times. This chain joins TRBV4-1 and TRBJ1-5; no reliable D call. Trimming took off 0 bases at V and 6 bases at J, with 12 bases between the two ends. This CDR3 region has 15 residues. Germline values: CDR1 MGHRA, CDR2 YSYEKL. CDR3 loop: CASSQDLASLQPQHF. The CDR3 nucleotides are TGCGCCAGCAGCCAAGATTTGGCCAGTCTTCAGCCCCAGCATTTT.

This clonotype was seen repeatedly, ten times or more. The chain combines TRBV4-1 with TRBJ1-6; D gene ambiguous. The CDR3 has 16 amino acids. Trimming shortened V by 2 bases and J by 10 bases, and 18 bases separated the two germline ends. Germline values: CDR1 MGHRA, CDR2 YSYEKL. In DNA form, the CDR3 reads TGCGCCAGCAGCCAACAGATTTCAGGCACCGTCTCACCCCTCCACTTT. Translating gives CASSQQISGTVSPLHF.

This clonotype was counted ten times or more. The J gene is TRBJ1-5, the V gene TRBV27; 10 bases map to TRBD1. Looked up from germline, CDR1 is MNHEY and CDR2 is SMNVEV (reference sequence). After removal of 5 bases from V and 7 bases from J, the junction contained 8 bases not matched to a gene. The CDR3 has 15 amino acids. CDR3 protein: CASSLLGQGHQPQHF. The CDR3 DNA reads as TGTGCCAGCAGTCTCTTGGGACAGGGGCACCAGCCCCAGCATTTT.

This clonotype was recorded many times. The rearrangement joins TRBV12-3 or TRBV12-4 to TRBJ2-7, with D hard to call. The CDR3 has 12 amino acids. V dropped 6 bases and J dropped 3 bases, with 9 bases sitting between them. CDR3 loop: CASRGRVYEQYF. As DNA, the CDR3 is TGTGCCAGCAGGGGAAGGGTCTACGAGCAGTACTTC.

The CDR3 is CASSDRGLGQETQYF. In DNA form, the CDR3 reads TGTGCCAGCAGTGACAGGGGGCTGGGTCAAGAGACCCAGTACTTC. The V call is TRBV6-1, the J call TRBJ2-5, with 8 bases lining up with TRBD1. CDR3 length: 15 amino acids. Germline trimming cut 3 bases from V and 2 bases from J; bases unmatched to any gene: 5. The germline V gene has CDR1 MNHNS and CDR2 SASEGT.

At least ten counts were recorded for this clonotype. The chain recombines TRBV5-8 with TRBJ1-2, with TRBD1 matching over 7 bases. V shed 4 bases and J 4 bases; nucleotides not matched to a gene: 7. CDR1 and CDR2 (germline): SGHTS, YDEGEE. CDR3 length: 14 amino acids. CDR3 DNA: TGTGCCAGCAGCCAACAGGGGTTATTCTATGGCTACACCTTC. Protein sequence: CASSQQGLFYGYTF.

This clonotype was recorded many times. The J gene is TRBJ2-5, the V gene TRBV6-2 or TRBV6-3; TRBD1 matches 8 bases. This CDR3 spans 16 amino acids. V was pared by 0 bases and J by 2 bases, with 5 bases of the junction left unmatched. From germline, CDR1 is MNHEY and CDR2 SVGEGT. The CDR3 DNA sequence: TGTGCCAGCAGTTACTCCCGGACAGGGCGGCAAGAGACCCAGTACTTC. This encodes CASSYSRTGRQETQYF.

In its sample, this clonotype was seen many times. The chain joins TRBV19 to TRBJ1-1; no clear D. The CDR3 extends over 14 amino acids. Germline V gene sequence: CDR1 LNHDA, CDR2 SQIVND (reference sequence). The V and J ends lost 5 bases and 4 bases respectively, with 14 bases between them. In DNA, the CDR3 is TGTGCCAGTAGTCTAGGACGGTCGAGCACTGAAGCTTTCTTT. Protein: CASSLGRSSTEAFF. The variable domain in full, with the rest retrieved from reference TRBV19 and TRBJ1-1, is DGGITQSPKYLFRKEGQNVTLSCEQNLNHDAMYWYRQDPGQGLRLIYYSQIVNDFQKGDIAEGYSVSREKKESFPLTVTSAQKNPTAFYLCASSLGRSSTEAFFGQGTRLTVV.

This clonotype was recorded at least ten times. The chain links TRBV2 to TRBJ1-5, with D perhaps TRBD1 (5 bases). Trimming removed 4 bases at V and 0 bases at J, with 16 bases between. Germline V gives CDR1 SNHLY, CDR2 FYNNEI. The CDR3 totals 17 residues. The CDR3 protein is CASSVISGGYSNQPQHF. The CDR3 DNA follows: TGTGCCAGCAGTGTAATTTCGGGGGGGTATAGCAATCAGCCCCAGCATTTT.

There are many counts of this clonotype. This chain uses TRBV28 with TRBJ2-7; tentative D call: TRBD2 (6 bases). This CDR3 is built from 14 residues. V lost 3 bases and J lost 3, with 12 bases in between. Germline CDR1 MDHEN, CDR2 SYDVKM. The CDR3 protein is CASSLYGEDYEQYF. The CDR3 bases are TGTGCCAGCAGTTTGTACGGGGAGGACTACGAGCAGTACTTC.

The rearrangement links TRBV29-1 to TRBJ2-2, with TRBD1 as a possible D gene (6 bases). Germline V gene sequence: CDR1 SQVTM, CDR2 ANQGSEA. The CDR3 is 13 residues long. Trimming removed 7 bases at V and 6 bases at J, with 15 bases between. CDR3 nucleotides: TGCAGCGCGTCCGAAGGGGGAGCCGGGGAGCTGTTTTTT. Translating gives CSASEGGAGELFF.

This clonotype was counted many times. V and J are TRBV6-4 and TRBJ1-2; TRBD1 aligns across 7 bases. The trim removed 3 bases at V and 7 bases at J, leaving 8 bases unmatched. The germline CDR1 and CDR2 sequences are MRHNA and SNTAGT. The CDR3 is 14 residues long. The CDR3 spells CASSENRGKSGYTF. The CDR3 coding sequence is TGTGCCAGCAGTGAAAACAGGGGCAAGAGTGGCTACACCTTC.

This clonotype was seen many times. The rearrangement links TRBV20-1 to TRBJ2-5, with unresolved D. Trimming shortened V by 6 bases and J by 1 base, and 12 bases separated the two germline ends. Germline V gene lookup returns CDR1 DFQATT and CDR2 SNEGSKA (reference sequence). This CDR3 comprises 13 residues. In DNA form, the CDR3 reads TGCAGTGCCTTATTGTCAGGCCAAGAGACCCAGTACTTC. It translates to CSALLSGQETQYF.

This clonotype was detected many times. The CDR3 DNA reads TGCAGTGCTAGAGTTGGGACTAGCCACCTGACCGGGGAGCTGTTTTTT. Its translation: CSARVGTSHLTGELFF. The rearrangement joins TRBV20-1 to TRBJ2-2; 9 bases are a match to TRBD2. The germline V gene has CDR1 DFQATT and CDR2 SNEGSKA (reference sequence). The CDR3 sequence is 16 residues long. J was trimmed by 5 bases and V by 1 base; bases with no gene match: 8.

The chain employs TRBV3-1 and TRBJ2-7; TRBD2 aligns across 7 bases. The ends lost 0 bases at V and 0 bases at J; junction bases unmatched: 11. The CDR3 covers 18 residues. Germline CDR1 reads LGHDT; CDR2 reads YNNKEL (reference sequence). The CDR3 DNA reads TGTGCCAGCAGCCAAGATCCGGGGGGAACGACGAGCTCCTACGAGCAGTACTTC. It encodes CASSQDPGGTTSSYEQYF.

The sample holds many counts of this clonotype. This rearrangement joins TRBV30 to TRBJ2-5, with D unclear. CDR1 and CDR2 from the germline V gene are GTSNPN and SVGIG (reference sequence). There are 12 residues in the CDR3. Trimming stripped 4 bases from V and 5 bases from J, with 11 bases between. Written as DNA, the CDR3 is TGTGCCTGGATCAAGATGGGGGAGACCCAGTACTTC. Protein: CAWIKMGETQYF.

This clonotype was counted ten times or more. This chain connects TRBV7-9 to TRBJ1-1; D possibly corresponds to TRBD1 (5 bases). Trimming left V 1 base short and J 3 bases short, with 9 bases between. Looked up from germline, CDR1 is SEHNR and CDR2 is FQNEAQ (reference sequence). The CDR3 totals 14 residues. The chain's CDR3 is CASSLGAGDTEAFF. Here the CDR3 DNA reads TGTGCCAGCAGCTTAGGGGCGGGGGACACTGAAGCTTTCTTT.

This clonotype was detected ten times or more. The chain combines TRBV5-1 with TRBJ1-6; D gene ambiguous. Germline loops: CDR1 SGHRS, CDR2 YFSETQ. This CDR3 region has 13 residues. Trimming stripped 2 bases from V and 8 bases from J, with 8 bases between. CDR3 bases: TGCGCCAGCAGCTTCGGATCTGATTCACCCCTCCACTTT. Translation: CASSFGSDSPLHF.

This clonotype occurred a few times. The chain has TRBV6-2 or TRBV6-3 and TRBJ1-2, with D perhaps matching TRBD1 (5 bases). V gave up 5 bases and J gave up 4 bases, with 11 bases separating them. The CDR3 totals 13 residues. Per germline, CDR1 MNHEY and CDR2 SVGEGT. The CDR3 protein is CASSLQGRYGYTF. The CDR3, as DNA: TGTGCCAGCAGTCTCCAGGGCCGCTATGGCTACACCTTC.

Many counts were recorded for this clonotype. The V call is TRBV7-3, the J call TRBJ1-1; weak D call: TRBD1 (5 bases). Per germline, CDR1 SGHTA and CDR2 FQGTGA. V gave up 5 bases and J gave up 0 bases, with 10 bases separating them. The CDR3 spans 14 residues. The CDR3 loop reads CASSPRGMNTEAFF. The CDR3 DNA is TGTGCCAGCAGCCCCCGGGGCATGAACACTGAAGCTTTCTTT.

This clonotype was observed at least ten times. Germline and junction disagree at one end, which may indicate a read error. This chain joins TRBV6-5 and TRBJ1-6, with TRBD1 matching over 9 bases. Germline V gives CDR1 MNHEY, CDR2 SVGAGI. This CDR3 is 15 amino acids long. This CDR3 reads CASSNSGTGSSPLHF. The CDR3 DNA is TGTGCCAGCAGTAACTCCGGGACAGGGAGTTCACCCCTCCACTTT.

Many counts were recorded for this clonotype. This chain joins TRBV27 and TRBJ1-1; 10 bases are shared with TRBD1. This CDR3 comprises 15 residues. V lost 5 bases and J lost 5; bases outside the gene matches: 8. The germline V gene encodes CDR1 MNHEY and CDR2 SMNVEV (reference sequence). CDR3 in DNA: TGTGCCAGCAGTCATCGACAGGGGGCAGGAACTGAAGCTTTCTTT. Its protein is CASSHRQGAGTEAFF.

This clonotype was observed many times. The chain uses TRBV12-3 or TRBV12-4 and TRBJ1-1, with D unclear. The CDR3 has 15 residues. The V and J ends lost 4 bases and 1 base respectively, with 13 bases between them. CDR3 region: CASSWSPAWNTEAFF. The CDR3 bases are TGTGCCAGCAGTTGGTCCCCCGCTTGGAACACTGAAGCTTTCTTT.

This clonotype showed up many times. The gene calls are TRBV6-2 or TRBV6-3 and TRBJ1-6; D is undetermined. The germline gives CDR1 MNHEY, CDR2 SVGEGT. Trimming shortened V by 6 bases and J by 7 bases, and 13 bases separated the two germline ends. This CDR3 is built from 14 residues. The CDR3 protein is CASRRVGKNSPLHF. The CDR3 DNA is TGTGCCAGCAGGAGAGTCGGGAAGAATTCACCCCTCCACTTT.

This clonotype was detected only a few times. This chain connects TRBV12-3 or TRBV12-4 to TRBJ1-3, with TRBD1 as a possible D gene (5 bases). The CDR3 extends over 14 amino acids. Between the trimmed V and J ends, which lost 9 bases and 0 bases, there was a span of 12 bases. CDR3 loop: CASLDSRSGNTIYF. The CDR3 bases are TGTGCCAGTCTAGACAGTCGCTCTGGAAACACCATATATTTT.